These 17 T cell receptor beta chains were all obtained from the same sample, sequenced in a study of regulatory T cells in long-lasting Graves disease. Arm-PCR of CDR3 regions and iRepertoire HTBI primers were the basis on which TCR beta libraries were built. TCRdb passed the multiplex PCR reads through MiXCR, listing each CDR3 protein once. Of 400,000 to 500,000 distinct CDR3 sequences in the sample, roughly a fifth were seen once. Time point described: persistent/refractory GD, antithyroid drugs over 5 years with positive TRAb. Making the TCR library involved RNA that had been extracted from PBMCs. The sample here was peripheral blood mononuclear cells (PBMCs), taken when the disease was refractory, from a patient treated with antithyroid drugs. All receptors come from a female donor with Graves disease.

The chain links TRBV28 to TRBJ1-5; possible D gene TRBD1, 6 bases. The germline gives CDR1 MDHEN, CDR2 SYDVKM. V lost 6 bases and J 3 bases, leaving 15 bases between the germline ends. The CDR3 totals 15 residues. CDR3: CASSQNDRYNQPQHF. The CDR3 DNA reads TGTGCCAGCAGCCAAAATGACAGGTACAATCAGCCCCAGCATTTT.

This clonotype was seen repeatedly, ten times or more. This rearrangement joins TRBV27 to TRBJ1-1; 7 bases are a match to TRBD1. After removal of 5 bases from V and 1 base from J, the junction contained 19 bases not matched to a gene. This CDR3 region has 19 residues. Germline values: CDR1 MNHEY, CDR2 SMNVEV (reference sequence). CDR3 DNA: TGTGCCAGCAGTCCCCAAGGTAGGGGGCTGGTTCGCGGGAACACTGAAGCTTTCTTT. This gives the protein CASSPQGRGLVRGNTEAFF.

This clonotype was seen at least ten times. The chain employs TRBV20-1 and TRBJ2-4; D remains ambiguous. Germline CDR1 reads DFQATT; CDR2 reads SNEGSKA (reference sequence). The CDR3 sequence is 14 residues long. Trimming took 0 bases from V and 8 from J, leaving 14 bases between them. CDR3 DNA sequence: TGCAGTGCTAGAGACCCGGTGGTCGGCTACATTCAGTACTTC. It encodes CSARDPVVGYIQYF.

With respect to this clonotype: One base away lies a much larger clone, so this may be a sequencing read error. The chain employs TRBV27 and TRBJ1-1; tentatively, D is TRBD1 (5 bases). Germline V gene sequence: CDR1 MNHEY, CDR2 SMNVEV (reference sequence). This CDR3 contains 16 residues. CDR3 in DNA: TGTGCCACTAACAATCCGGGGCTCACCGTCGACACTGAAGCTTCCTTT. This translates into CATNNPGLTVDTEASF.

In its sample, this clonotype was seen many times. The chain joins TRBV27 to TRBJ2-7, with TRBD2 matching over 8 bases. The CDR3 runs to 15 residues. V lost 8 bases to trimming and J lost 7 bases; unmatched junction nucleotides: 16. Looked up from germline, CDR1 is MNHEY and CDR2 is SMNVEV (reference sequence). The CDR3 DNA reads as TGTGCCAGCGCGGTTTCCCCGGGACTAGTCGGGGAGCAGTACTTC. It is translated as CASAVSPGLVGEQYF.

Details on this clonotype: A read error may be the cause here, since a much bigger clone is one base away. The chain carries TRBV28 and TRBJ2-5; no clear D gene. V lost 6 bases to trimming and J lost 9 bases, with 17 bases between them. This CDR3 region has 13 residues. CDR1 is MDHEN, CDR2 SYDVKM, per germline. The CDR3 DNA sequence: TGTGCCAGCAGAGCCGGGTGGTATCAGTCCCAGTACTTC. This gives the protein CASRAGWYQSQYF.

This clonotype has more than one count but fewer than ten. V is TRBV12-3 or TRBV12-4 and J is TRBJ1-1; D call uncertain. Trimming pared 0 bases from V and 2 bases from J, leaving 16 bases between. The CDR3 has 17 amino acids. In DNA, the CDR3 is TGTGCCAGCAGTTTAGCGTCAAAAAGATGGGCAAACACTGAAGCTTTCTTT. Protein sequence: CASSLASKRWANTEAFF.

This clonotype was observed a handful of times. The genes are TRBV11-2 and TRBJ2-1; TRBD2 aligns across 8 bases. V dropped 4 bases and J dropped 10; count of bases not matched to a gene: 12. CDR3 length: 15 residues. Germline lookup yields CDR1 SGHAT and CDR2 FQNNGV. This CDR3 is CASSSTPGGGGEQFF. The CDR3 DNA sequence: TGTGCCAGCAGCTCAACCCCCGGGGGCGGGGGGGAGCAGTTCTTC.

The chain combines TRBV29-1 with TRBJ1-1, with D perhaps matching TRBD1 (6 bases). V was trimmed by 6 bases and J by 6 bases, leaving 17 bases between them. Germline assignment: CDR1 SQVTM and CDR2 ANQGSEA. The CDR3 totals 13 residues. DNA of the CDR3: TGCAGCGTCCCGGGGGTGGGGGGCTCTGAAGCTTTCTTT. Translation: CSVPGVGGSEAFF.

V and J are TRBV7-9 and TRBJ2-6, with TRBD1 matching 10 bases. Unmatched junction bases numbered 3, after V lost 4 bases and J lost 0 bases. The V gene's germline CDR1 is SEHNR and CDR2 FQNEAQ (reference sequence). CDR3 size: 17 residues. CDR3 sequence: CASSWDRGGSGANVLTF. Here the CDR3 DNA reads TGTGCCAGCAGCTGGGACAGGGGTGGCTCTGGGGCCAACGTCCTGACTTTC.

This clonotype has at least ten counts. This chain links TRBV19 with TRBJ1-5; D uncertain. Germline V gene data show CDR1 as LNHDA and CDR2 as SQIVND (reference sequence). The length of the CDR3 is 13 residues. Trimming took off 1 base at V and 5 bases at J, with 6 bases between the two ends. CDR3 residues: CASSIGRDQPQHF. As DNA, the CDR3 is TGTGCCAGTAGTATAGGCCGGGATCAGCCCCAGCATTTT.

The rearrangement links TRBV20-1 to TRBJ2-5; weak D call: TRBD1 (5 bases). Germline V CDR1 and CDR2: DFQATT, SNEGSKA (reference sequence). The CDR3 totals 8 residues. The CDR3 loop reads CRRQHRYF. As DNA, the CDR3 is TGCAGGCGACAGCACCGGTACTTC.

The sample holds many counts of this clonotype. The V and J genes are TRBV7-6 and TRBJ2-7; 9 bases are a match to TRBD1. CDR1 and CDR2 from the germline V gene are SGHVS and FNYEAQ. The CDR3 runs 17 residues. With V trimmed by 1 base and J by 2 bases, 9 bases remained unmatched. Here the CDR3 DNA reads TGTGCCAGCAGCTTAGTCTCCCCGGGACAGGGCCCCTACGAGCAGTACTTC. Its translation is CASSLVSPGQGPYEQYF.

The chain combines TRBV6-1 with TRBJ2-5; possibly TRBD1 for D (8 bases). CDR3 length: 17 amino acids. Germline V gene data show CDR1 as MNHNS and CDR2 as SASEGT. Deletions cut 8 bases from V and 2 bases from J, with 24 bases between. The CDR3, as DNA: TGTGCCAGCTCCAAAATCACAACAGGGGGACTACAAGAGACCCAGTACTTC. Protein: CASSKITTGGLQETQYF.

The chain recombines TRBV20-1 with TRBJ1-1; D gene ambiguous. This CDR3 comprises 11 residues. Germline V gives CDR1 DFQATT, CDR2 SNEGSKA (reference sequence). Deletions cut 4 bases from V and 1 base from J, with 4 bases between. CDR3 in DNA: TGCAGTGCTACGGGGAACACTGAAGCTTTCTTT. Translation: CSATGNTEAFF.

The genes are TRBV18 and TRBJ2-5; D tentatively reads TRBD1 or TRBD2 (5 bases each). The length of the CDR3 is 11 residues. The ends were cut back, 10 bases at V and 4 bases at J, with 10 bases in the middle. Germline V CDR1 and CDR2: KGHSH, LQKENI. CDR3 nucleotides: TGTGCCACGGGGCCGGGAGAGACCCAGTACTTC. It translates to CATGPGETQYF.

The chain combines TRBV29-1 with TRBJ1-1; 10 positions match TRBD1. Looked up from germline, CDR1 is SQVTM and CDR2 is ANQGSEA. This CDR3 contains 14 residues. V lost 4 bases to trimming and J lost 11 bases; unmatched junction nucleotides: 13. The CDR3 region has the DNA TGCAGCGTTGTAGGGGGACAGGGGCGCCCGGGGGCTTTCTTT. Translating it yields CSVVGGQGRPGAFF.